This T cell receptor beta chain comes out of a study of Graves' ophthalmopathy and Graves' hyperthyroidism. None of the included patients had other autoimmune diseases, uncontrolled infections, pregnancy or lactation, as these led to exclusion. Amplified TCR beta CDR3 regions were obtained using RNA transcripts as template. HTBI primers were employed in first-round RT-PCR, then a second-round multiplex PCR followed. One entry per CDR3 protein results from TCRdb running MiXCR on the multiplex PCR reads. This table holds about 620,000 distinct CDR3 sequences, around a fifth found once. A word on this clonotype: At one end, the junction sequence differs from germline, possibly due to a read error.

The CDR3 consists of 12 residues. The chain is built from TRBV12-3 or TRBV12-4 and TRBJ2-7, with no clear D. The origin of this receptor is a woman between 18 and 30 years old with stable Graves' hyperthyroidism. Some clones in this sample may be carry-over from other donors' samples. Sequenced input: peripheral blood. CDR3 sequence: CASSLRNYERYF. Written as DNA, the CDR3 is TGTGCCAGCAGTCTCCGTAACTACGAGCGGTACTTC.